This entry lists 7 T cell receptor beta chains sequenced from one sample in a study of CD8 T cells in Susac syndrome. cDNA came from 0.5 to 1 ug RNA primed by random hexamers. MiXCR was run by TCRdb on the immunoSEQ multiplex PCR reads, yielding one entry per CDR3 protein. In the table there are some 99,000 distinct CDR3 sequences, about 95% of which are singletons. Sequences were obtained from CD4+ T cells from PBMCs. The receptors were sampled from a human donor in good health.

The J gene is TRBJ2-5, the V gene TRBV6-1, with 14 bases fitting TRBD2. Per the germline V gene, CDR1 is MNHNS and CDR2 is SASEGT. The CDR3 extends over 13 amino acids. Germline trimming cut 8 bases from V and 9 bases from J; bases unmatched to any gene: 5. The CDR3 DNA reads as TGTGCCAGCTTGGGACTAGCGGGAGTGGCCCAGTACTTC. Protein product: CASLGLAGVAQYF.

The chain combines TRBV6-2 or TRBV6-3 with TRBJ1-1; D ambiguous. The CDR3 consists of 11 residues. The germline V and J ends were trimmed by 4 bases and 5 bases, with 5 bases remaining between them. Germline V gene sequence: CDR1 MNHEY, CDR2 SVGEGT. CDR3 amino acids: CASSWQTEAFF. The CDR3 nucleotides are TGTGCCAGCAGTTGGCAGACTGAAGCTTTCTTT.

V gene TRBV7-2 combines with J gene TRBJ2-7; D may be TRBD2 (6 bases). Trimming left V 5 bases short and J 3 bases short, with 14 bases between. This CDR3 is built from 14 residues. Germline V CDR1 and CDR2: SGHTA, FQGNSA. The CDR3, as DNA: TGTGCCAGCAGCCCTCGGGACTTAGTCTACGAGCAGTACTTC. The encoded protein is CASSPRDLVYEQYF.

The chain employs TRBV13 and TRBJ2-5, with D tentatively TRBD1 (6 bases). CDR3 size: 15 residues. Per germline, CDR1 PRHDT and CDR2 FYEKMQ (reference sequence). Trimming removed 5 bases from V and 2 bases from J, with 15 bases in between. Here the CDR3 reads CASSPADRLQETQYF. The CDR3 nucleotides read TGTGCCAGCAGCCCAGCCGACAGGTTACAAGAGACCCAGTACTTC.

V usage is TRBV6-2 or TRBV6-3 and J usage is TRBJ2-3, with 14 bases matching TRBD2. The CDR3 covers 16 residues. CDR1 is MNHEY and CDR2 is SVGEGT in the germline V gene. Trimming took 6 bases from V and 6 from J; bases not matched to a gene: 8. CDR3 protein: CASRPSGLAGVDTQYF. In DNA, the CDR3 is TGTGCCAGCAGACCTTCGGGACTAGCGGGAGTGGATACGCAGTATTTT.

The gene calls are TRBV28 and TRBJ1-2, with TRBD1 matching 8 bases. CDR1 is MDHEN, CDR2 SYDVKM, per germline. The CDR3 length is 14 residues. The V segment lost 7 bases and the J segment 4 bases; nucleotides outside the gene matches: 8. This CDR3 is CASKDRVESYGYTF. CDR3 DNA sequence: TGTGCCAGCAAGGACAGGGTGGAGAGCTATGGCTACACCTTC.

This chain connects TRBV4-3 to TRBJ2-3, with D maybe TRBD1 (5 bases). The CDR3 has 13 residues. V was clipped by 4 bases and J by 6 bases, with 11 bases between them. Germline CDR1 is LGHNA and CDR2 is YSLEER. The CDR3 is CASSRSSGDTQYF. The DNA for the CDR3 is TGCGCCAGCAGCCGGTCCTCAGGGGATACGCAGTATTTT.